One T cell receptor beta chain is described in this entry. What it binds is unknown. None of the patients had undergone any treatment ahead of thyroid surgery. The data derive from a study of metastatic and nonmetastatic thyroid tumors. Study background: Where malignant and benign thyroid patients were concerned, repertoires were compared across blood and tumor or nodule tissue. The study, taken as a whole, reports: Reported TCR beta diversity, measured in blood and tumor, was significantly higher for malignant thyroid tumors than for benign nodules.

In the study's own analysis: A classifier of distant metastasis in papillary thyroid cancer was built from CDR3 differences (across clinicopathological groups). TCRdb reanalyzed the PCR reads with MiXCR. These V and J calls originate from TCRdb's pipeline instead of the authors' own analysis. Of roughly 90,000 clones detected, around 14% appear once; the ten largest clones hold roughly 4%. Trimming took 6 bases from V and 4 from J, leaving 10 bases between them. From germline, CDR1 is SGHVS and CDR2 FQNEAQ. The CDR3 length is 12 residues. The sequence derives from a female donor with papillary thyroid cancer or a benign thyroid nodule (not recorded which). Some clones in this sample may be carry-over from other donors' samples. Sequencing was carried out using blood. This chain uses TRBV7-8 with TRBJ2-7, with a weak D call TRBD1 (6 bases). The CDR3 reads CASRTGQYEQYF. Written as DNA, the CDR3 is TGTGCCAGCAGAACGGGACAATACGAGCAGTACTTC.